This section outlines one T cell receptor (beta chain) sequence together with its context. The antigen is not known. These data belong to a study of T-cell memory formation after mild COVID-19. Study results and limitations: Whereas later expanders leaned CD4+, clones contracting day 15 to 85 showed a balanced CD4/CD8 makeup. The main location of contracting CD4+ clones was CM and EM, and that of contracting CD8+ clones was EMRA. Clonal second-wave expansions that peaked on day 37 had unconfirmed SARS-CoV-2 specificity.

TCR alpha and TCR beta cDNA libraries carrying sample barcodes and UMIs came from 5'RACE with constant-segment primers. TCRdb reprocessed the 5' RACE reads via MiXCR and lists one record per CDR3 protein. The sample holds 130,000 to 150,000 distinct CDR3 sequences; 19% are singletons and the top ten take approximately 2.3%. The CDR3 is made up of 15 amino acids. With 3 bases clipped from V and 4 bases from J, the junction kept 3 bases outside the gene matches. Germline V gene lookup returns CDR1 MDHEN and CDR2 SYDVKM. J is TRBJ2-2 and V is TRBV28, with 9 bases that match TRBD2. What was sequenced was PBMCs or a T cell subset sorted from them (not recorded which). The TCR comes from an adult woman who had mild COVID-19 (a few samples of this study predate the infection). Cell type and time point are not known. CDR3 region: CASSFSSGATGELFF. The CDR3 nucleotides read TGTGCCAGCAGTTTCTCTAGCGGGGCCACCGGGGAGCTGTTTTTT.